The TCR beta chain under discussion was sequenced for a study of identical twins (TCRdb year 2016). Background for the entire study: To test whether fetal clonotypes persist, this study deep-sequenced TCR alpha and beta repertoires from monozygotic twins, from unrelated adults of various ages, and from cord blood. To rule out contamination, the twin experiments were replicated at different times with different library preparation protocols.

Receptor libraries were prepared by 5' RACE. Instrument used: Illumina HiSeq 2000. A universal primer binding site was introduced by template switching, and a unique molecular identifier was present in the final cDNA, enabling accurate counting of TCR cDNA molecules. Specific primers in the conserved constant-segment region were used to synthesize first-strand cDNA for TCR alpha and beta chains. To control for contamination, each cDNA library was double barcoded with a SMART-Mk sample barcode plus Illumina barcodes. TruSeq adapter sequences and Illumina sample barcodes were added in two successive PCR steps. The Illumina HiSeq platform was used with custom primers to sequence TCR alpha and beta cDNA libraries. The paper's processing steps were these. MiGEC was used to process raw reads and extract unique molecular identifiers, and MiXCR was used to find CDR3 positions. For each individual, recombination models were inferred using an EM algorithm with the repgenHMM and IGoR tools. The analysis of shared clonotypes was done with the tcR package in R, with sharing normalized by the product of cloneset sizes. To study raw recombination without the effects of thymic and clonal selection, out-of-frame nonproductive sequences were analyzed. In TCRdb, the public reads were trimmed at Q25 with fastp and aligned with MiXCR, with productive beta chains retained. A single entry per CDR3 protein holds the most common genes and DNA from its merged rows. TCRdb, rather than the study authors, made the V and J calls. This sample is represented by 260,000 or so distinct CDR3 sequences; approximately 7.9% of them were singletons. The ten largest clones represent about 5.8% of the sample.

This clonotype was seen ten or more times. The antigen it binds to is not known. Per-base quality was not reported, and no clone a single base away is much larger than it. As encoded in the germline V gene, CDR1 is MGHRA while CDR2 is YSYEKL. Its CDR3 holds 14 amino acids, cysteine through phenylalanine. Only the CDR3 DNA stays, 42 bases, in frame from base 1. V is cut back by 3 bases and J by 5 bases, with 2 bases in the junction unmatched. All donors were healthy Caucasians. Three pairs of female monozygotic twins, all aged about 18 to 30 years, were included in the twin cohort. CD4+ and CD8+ T cell populations were isolated with positive isolation kits from Invitrogen. The paper's findings and limits, for the study overall: Fewer insertions were carried by abundant cord blood beta clonotypes; a weaker similar trend was observed in young adult naive repertoires, while no such trend was observed in memory repertoires. Out-of-frame TCR alpha sharing in monozygotic twins was systematically underestimated by recombination models, whereas sharing between unrelated individuals was in agreement with the recombination models. Because the same donors could not be followed over many years, the conclusions relied on cross-sectional statistical analysis. Compared with coincidental sharing between unrelated individuals, an excess of low generation-probability sequences was observed among out-of-frame TCR alpha sequences shared between twins. Zero-insertion analyses could be partly confounded by invariant T cells such as MAIT and iNKT, although diverse VJ usage argued against such confounding for most clonotypes. Excess twin sharing in beta out-of-frame sequences was weaker because fewer shared sequences lowered the signal-to-noise ratio.

The data also belong to a second study, concerning yellow fever vaccine responses in identical twins. The second study's paper adds: The authors reported that the T cell response to vaccination in identical twins appeared partly convergent and partly personalized. In the study, vaccine-responding T cell clones were precisely tracked in identical twins.

The sample was CD8+ T cells sorted from blood. The V and J genes are TRBV4-1 and TRBJ2-5; 11 of the junction bases match TRBD2. This clonotype was obtained from a woman aged 18-30 years in good health. The nucleotides are TGCGCCAGCAGCCAGACTAGCGGGGACGAGACCCAGTACTTC. Its protein reads: CASSQTSGDETQYF.